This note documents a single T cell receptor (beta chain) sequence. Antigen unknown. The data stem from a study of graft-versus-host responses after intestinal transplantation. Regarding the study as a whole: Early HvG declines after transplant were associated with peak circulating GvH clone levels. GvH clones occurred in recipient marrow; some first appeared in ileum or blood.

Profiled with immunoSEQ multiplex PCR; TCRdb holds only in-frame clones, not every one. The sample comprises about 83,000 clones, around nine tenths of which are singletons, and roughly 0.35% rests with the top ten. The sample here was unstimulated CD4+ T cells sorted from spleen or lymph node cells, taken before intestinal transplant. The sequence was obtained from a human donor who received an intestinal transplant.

CDR3 loop: CSGGSTENEKLFF. CDR3 sequence (DNA): TGCAGCGGAGGCTCGACAGAGAATGAAAAACTGTTTTTT. The chain joins TRBV29-1 to TRBJ1-4, with a tentative D call TRBD1 (5 bases). Germline-derived CDR1 and CDR2 are SQVTM and ANQGSEA. The CDR3 consists of 13 residues. Trimming shortened V by 7 bases and J by 5 bases, and 14 bases separated the two germline ends.